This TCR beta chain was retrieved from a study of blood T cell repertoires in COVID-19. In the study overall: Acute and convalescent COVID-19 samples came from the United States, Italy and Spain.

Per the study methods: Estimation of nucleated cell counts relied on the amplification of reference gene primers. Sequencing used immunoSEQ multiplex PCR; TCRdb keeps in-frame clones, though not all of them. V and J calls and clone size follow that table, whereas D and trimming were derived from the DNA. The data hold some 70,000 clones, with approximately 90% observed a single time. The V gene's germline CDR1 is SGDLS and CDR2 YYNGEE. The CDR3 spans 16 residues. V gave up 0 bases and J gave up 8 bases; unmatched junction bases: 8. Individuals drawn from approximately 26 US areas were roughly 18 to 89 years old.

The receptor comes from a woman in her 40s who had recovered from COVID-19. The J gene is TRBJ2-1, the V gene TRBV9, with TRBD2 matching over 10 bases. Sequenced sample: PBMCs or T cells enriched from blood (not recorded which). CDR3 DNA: TGTGCCAGCAGCGTAGGATATCCTAGCGGGGGCGATGAGCAGTTCTTC. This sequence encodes CASSVGYPSGGDEQFF.